Shown below are 19 T cell receptor beta chains from a single sample sequenced in a study of beta chain features in type 1 diabetes. The study reverse transcribed the entire isolated RNA, so it sequenced expressed TCRB transcripts. Libraries were prepared by immunoSEQ multiplex PCR; TCRdb keeps only in-frame clonotypes and omits some of them. The table has 120,000 to 150,000 clones, 6.9% seen once; the top ten hold 1.3% to 1.5%. Material for sequencing was central memory CD4+ T cells from blood. The source is a woman aged 25 to 39 in good health.

The V gene is TRBV9, the J gene TRBJ1-2; D not certain. Trimming took off 0 bases at V and 7 bases at J, with 19 bases between the two ends. CDR1 is SGDLS, CDR2 YYNGEE, per germline. The CDR3 spans 16 residues. The CDR3 loop reads CASSVVPSGGDGGYTF. DNA of the CDR3: TGTGCCAGCAGCGTAGTCCCATCCGGCGGGGATGGTGGCTACACCTTC.

V gene TRBV7-3 combines with J gene TRBJ2-1; D is perhaps TRBD1 (6 bases). In germline, CDR1 is SGHTA, CDR2 FQGTGA. CDR3 length equals 16 residues. Trimming stripped 5 bases from V and 1 base from J, with 15 bases between. The CDR3 protein is CASSPRGGLSYNEQFF. The CDR3 bases are TGTGCCAGCAGCCCGCGAGGGGGATTATCCTACAATGAGCAGTTCTTC.

The chain couples TRBV11-1 to TRBJ2-1; no firm D call. The V gene lost 2 bases and the J gene lost 4 bases, with 9 bases spanning the gap. The length of the CDR3 is 14 residues. The germline V gene encodes CDR1 SGHAT and CDR2 FQDESV (reference sequence). Here the CDR3 reads CASSLPSPYNEQFF. The CDR3 DNA reads TGTGCCAGCAGCTTACCCTCCCCTTACAATGAGCAGTTCTTC. Complete variable domain (other parts from reference TRBV11-1 and TRBJ2-1): EAEVAQSPRYKITEKSQAVAFWCDPISGHATLYWYRQILGQGPELLVQFQDESVVDDSQLPKDRFSAERLKGVDSTLKIQPAELGDSAMYLCASSLPSPYNEQFFGPGTRLTVL.

This clone was seen only a few times. The chain combines TRBV7-6 with TRBJ2-3; perhaps TRBD2 as D (7 bases). The CDR3 contains 16 residues. The V gene lost 5 bases and the J gene lost 4 bases, with 19 bases spanning the gap. Per the germline V gene, CDR1 is SGHVS and CDR2 is FNYEAQ. Written as DNA, the CDR3 is TGTGCCAGCAGCCCGGGGGGCGGGGGCTCGCCAGATACGCAGTATTTT. It is translated as CASSPGGGGSPDTQYF.

This clone was seen only a few times. This chain uses TRBV7-3 with TRBJ2-1, with 9 bases identical to TRBD1. This CDR3 is built from 15 residues. V gave up 5 bases and J gave up 8 bases; unmatched junction bases: 10. Germline values: CDR1 SGHTA, CDR2 FQGTGA. The CDR3 reads CASSPSRDRADEQFF. CDR3 DNA: TGTGCCAGCAGCCCATCCAGGGACAGGGCGGATGAGCAGTTCTTC.

There are many counts of this clone. This sequence joins TRBV11-1 and TRBJ2-1; the D gene is possibly TRBD2 (6 bases). V lost 5 bases and J lost 14, with 19 bases in between. This CDR3 comprises 13 residues. From germline, CDR1 is SGHAT and CDR2 FQDESV (reference sequence). The CDR3 sequence is CASSPRGWAAEFF. The CDR3 nucleotides are TGTGCCAGCAGCCCCCGGGGGTGGGCGGCCGAGTTCTTC. The full variable domain, its missing parts supplied by reference TRBV11-1 and TRBJ2-1, is EAEVAQSPRYKITEKSQAVAFWCDPISGHATLYWYRQILGQGPELLVQFQDESVVDDSQLPKDRFSAERLKGVDSTLKIQPAELGDSAMYLCASSPRGWAAEFFGPGTRLTVL.

In this sample, this clone turned up a few times. The rearrangement links TRBV21-1 to TRBJ2-3; TRBD2, as called in the table, went unchecked against the DNA. TRBV21-1 is given as a pseudogene. This CDR3 contains 21 residues. The CDR3 here is CASRIRSRDLPSVPSIYTQYF. The CDR3 coding sequence is TGTGCCAGCAGGATAAGATCGCGGGACTTGCCCTCCGTCCCTTCTATCTATACGCAGTATTTT.

This clone was recorded many times. The genes are TRBV23-1 and TRBJ2-2; the D is unclear. TRBV23-1 is filed as an ORF, its function uncertain. The CDR3 covers 17 residues. V lost 6 bases, J lost 0 bases, and 17 bases lay in between. CDR3 sequence reads: CASSQPLRQTNTGELFF. Written as DNA, the CDR3 is TGCGCCAGCAGCCAGCCACTTAGACAAACGAACACCGGGGAGCTGTTTTTT.

The chain links TRBV29-1 to TRBJ1-2; the D is unclear. The CDR3 length is 12 residues. The V end lost 7 bases, the J end lost 3 bases, and 12 bases lay between the germline ends. Germline lookup yields CDR1 SQVTM and CDR2 ANQGSEA. The CDR3 is CSADDGYYGYTF. DNA for the CDR3: TGCAGCGCCGATGACGGGTACTATGGCTACACCTTC.

This clone has a count of ten or more. This chain joins TRBV7-2 and TRBJ2-7; D possibly corresponds to TRBD1 (6 bases). The CDR3 contains 15 residues. V lost 5 bases and J 0 bases, leaving 14 bases between the germline ends. From germline, CDR1 is SGHTA and CDR2 FQGNSA. CDR3 sequence reads: CASSQALGASYEQYF. CDR3 sequence (DNA): TGTGCCAGCAGCCAAGCTCTGGGGGCCTCCTACGAGCAGTACTTC. Supplemented by reference TRBV7-2 and TRBJ2-7, the full variable domain reads GAGVSQSPSNKVTEKGKDVELRCDPISGHTALYWYRQSLGQGLEFLIYFQGNSAPDKSGLPSDRFSAERTGGSVSTLTIQRTQQEDSAVYLCASSQALGASYEQYFGPGTRLTVT.

Remarks on this clone: The sample contains more than one DNA sequence encoding this CDR3. V and J are TRBV9 and TRBJ2-1, with 7 bases lining up with TRBD1. From germline, CDR1 is SGDLS and CDR2 YYNGEE. The CDR3 length is 15 residues. J was trimmed by 4 bases and V by 0 bases; bases with no gene match: 4. The CDR3 reads CASSVDRGSYNEQFF. The CDR3 DNA sequence: TGTGCCAGCAGCGTAGACAGGGGATCTTACAATGAGCAGTTCTTC.

Many counts were recorded for this clone. The genes are TRBV18 and TRBJ2-3; possible D gene TRBD2, 5 bases. CDR1 KGHSH and CDR2 LQKENI come from the germline V gene. The CDR3 is 15 amino acids. Trimming pared 1 base from V and 2 bases from J, leaving 10 bases between. DNA for the CDR3: TGTGCCAGCTCACCACAGGGCGGACTCACAGATACGCAGTATTTT. Its translation: CASSPQGGLTDTQYF.

The gene calls are TRBV5-1 and TRBJ2-7; no definite D call. V was trimmed by 0 bases and J by 0 bases, leaving 7 bases between them. Per germline, CDR1 SGHRS and CDR2 YFSETQ. This CDR3 is built from 14 residues. The CDR3 nucleotides are TGCGCCAGCAGCTTGGGGTCCGGCTCCTACGAGCAGTACTTC. It translates to CASSLGSGSYEQYF.

This clone was counted at least ten times. The chain carries TRBV5-6 and TRBJ2-1; D perhaps matches TRBD2 (6 bases). The CDR3 spans 11 residues. Per the germline V gene, CDR1 is SGHDT and CDR2 is YYEEEE. V was cut by 2 bases and J by 11 bases, with 8 bases left in between. The chain's CDR3 is CASSFSGKQFF. In nucleotides, the CDR3 is TGTGCCAGCAGCTTTAGCGGAAAGCAGTTCTTC.

The J gene is TRBJ2-5, the V gene TRBV7-3; 7 nucleotides align to TRBD2. The junction had 12 bases not matched to a gene; V was cut back by 6 bases and J by 5 bases. The CDR3 runs to 15 residues. Germline CDR1 SGHTA, CDR2 FQGTGA. In nucleotides, the CDR3 is TGTGCCAGCAGTCGGGCTAGCGGAGCAGGGGAGACCCAGTACTTC. This sequence encodes CASSRASGAGETQYF.

The chain has TRBV2 and TRBJ2-1; D possibly corresponds to TRBD2 (6 bases). CDR1 is SNHLY, CDR2 FYNNEI, per germline. The CDR3 runs 12 residues. Trimming removed 6 bases from V and 5 bases from J, with 8 bases in between. The DNA of the CDR3 is TGTGCCAGCAGAGGGGAGGACAATGAGCAGTTCTTC. Translation: CASRGEDNEQFF.

This clone was recorded a few times. The chain couples TRBV5-1 to TRBJ2-5; 11 bases map to TRBD2. The junction had 5 bases not matched to a gene; V was cut back by 2 bases and J by 2 bases. The CDR3 extends over 16 amino acids. Germline V lookup: CDR1 SGHRS, CDR2 YFSETQ. This CDR3 reads CASSFGTSGGQETQYF. The CDR3 DNA reads as TGCGCCAGCAGCTTTGGGACTAGCGGAGGGCAAGAGACCCAGTACTTC.

V is TRBV18 and J is TRBJ2-7, with 7 bases matching TRBD1. The V gene's germline CDR1 is KGHSH and CDR2 LQKENI. There are 15 residues in the CDR3. The J segment lost 5 bases and the V segment lost 4 bases, leaving 11 bases of the junction unmatched. The CDR3 nucleotides are TGTGCCAGCTCACGAACAGGGGTTTATTCCCACGAGCAGTACTTC. It specifies CASSRTGVYSHEQYF.

The genes are TRBV19 and TRBJ2-7, with D unclear. Trimming took off 2 bases at V and 3 bases at J, with 5 bases between the two ends. The CDR3 totals 12 residues. In germline, CDR1 is LNHDA, CDR2 SQIVND (reference sequence). The CDR3 DNA reads as TGTGCCAGTAGTATACTAGGCTACGAGCAGTACTTC. This encodes CASSILGYEQYF.